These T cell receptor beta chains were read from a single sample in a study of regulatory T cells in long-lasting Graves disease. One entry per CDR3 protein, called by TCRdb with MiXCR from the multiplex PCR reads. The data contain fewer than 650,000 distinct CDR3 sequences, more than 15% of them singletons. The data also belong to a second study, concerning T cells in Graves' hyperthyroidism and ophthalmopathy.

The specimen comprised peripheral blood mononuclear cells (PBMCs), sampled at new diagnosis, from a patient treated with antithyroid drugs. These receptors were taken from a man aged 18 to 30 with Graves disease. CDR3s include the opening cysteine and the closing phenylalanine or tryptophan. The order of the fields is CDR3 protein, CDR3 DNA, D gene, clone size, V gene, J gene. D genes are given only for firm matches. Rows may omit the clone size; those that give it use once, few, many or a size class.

CDR3: CSARVGSGRSEQFF
DNA: TGCAGTGCTAGAGTGGGTAGCGGGAGGTCCGAGCAGTTCTTC
D: TRBD2
size: NA
V: TRBV20-1
J: TRBJ2-1

CDR3: CASSRGGATNEKLFF
DNA: TGTGCCAGCAGCCGAGGTGGTGCAACTAATGAAAAACTGTTTTTT
D: NA
size: many
V: TRBV12-3/TRBV12-4
J: TRBJ1-4

CDR3: CSARDRFTYNEQFF
DNA: TGCAGTGCTAGAGATCGGTTTACCTACAATGAGCAGTTCTTC
D: NA
size: many
V: TRBV20-1
J: TRBJ2-1

CDR3: CASSFGQAVYEQYF
DNA: TGCGCCAGCAGCTTCGGACAGGCCGTCTACGAGCAGTACTTC
D: TRBD1
size: many
V: TRBV5-1
J: TRBJ2-7

CDR3: CASSPTGSGANVLTF
DNA: TGCGCCAGCAGTCCTACCGGGTCTGGGGCCAACGTCCTGACTTTC
D: NA
size: many
V: TRBV10-1
J: TRBJ2-6

CDR3: CASSLLGDTHNSPLHF
DNA: TGTGCCAGCAGTTTATTGGGAGACACCCATAATTCACCCCTCCACTTT
D: NA
size: few
V: TRBV27
J: TRBJ1-6

CDR3: CASSDITFQETQYF
DNA: TGTGCCAGCAGTGACATAACGTTCCAAGAGACCCAGTACTTC
D: NA
size: many
V: TRBV2
J: TRBJ2-5

CDR3: CASSEGLAGVEQFF
DNA: TGTGCCAGCAGTGAGGGACTAGCGGGAGTTGAGCAGTTCTTC
D: TRBD2
size: many
V: TRBV2
J: TRBJ2-1

CDR3: CASSFEIGSSYNEQFF
DNA: TGTGCCAGCAGTTTTGAAATAGGGAGCTCCTACAATGAGCAGTTCTTC
D: NA
size: many
V: TRBV28
J: TRBJ2-1

CDR3: CASSPIQGSHYGYTF
DNA: TGTGCCAGCAGCCCAATACAGGGATCCCACTATGGCTACACCTTC
D: NA
size: NA
V: TRBV5-6
J: TRBJ1-2

CDR3: CASSFNRGPFYGYTF
DNA: TGTGCCAGCAGCTTTAACAGGGGACCATTCTATGGCTACACCTTC
D: TRBD1
size: few
V: TRBV11-2
J: TRBJ1-2

CDR3: CAWRQGPNSPLHF
DNA: TGTGCCTGGCGACAGGGACCTAATTCACCCCTCCACTTT
D: TRBD1
size: many
V: TRBV30
J: TRBJ1-6

CDR3: CASSLGGRGADTQYF
DNA: TGTGCCAGCAGCTTAGGTGGGCGAGGTGCAGATACGCAGTATTTT
D: NA
size: many
V: TRBV11-2
J: TRBJ2-3

CDR3: CASSQAGGRDTEAFF
DNA: TGTGCCAGCAGCCAAGCCGGAGGGCGCGACACTGAAGCTTTCTTT
D: NA
size: many
V: TRBV14
J: TRBJ1-1

CDR3: CASSYEYEQYF
DNA: TGTGCCAGCAGCTATGAGTACGAGCAGTACTTC
D: NA
size: many
V: TRBV7-9
J: TRBJ2-7

CDR3: CASSLGGTSGVGTDTQYF
DNA: TGCGCCAGCAGCTTGGGGGGGACTAGCGGGGTCGGCACAGATACGCAGTATTTT
D: TRBD2
size: once
V: TRBV5-1
J: TRBJ2-3

CDR3: CASSVYNGYNEQFF
DNA: TGTGCCAGCAGTGTATACAACGGGTACAATGAGCAGTTCTTC
D: NA
size: NA
V: TRBV6-1
J: TRBJ2-1

CDR3: CASSRYSLITAMNTEAFF
DNA: TGTGCCAGTAGTCGATACAGCCTCATTACAGCCATGAACACTGAAGCTTTCTTT
D: NA
size: few
V: TRBV19
J: TRBJ1-1

CDR3: CSAPQRERSNEQFF
DNA: TGCAGTGCTCCACAACGGGAGAGGTCCAATGAGCAGTTCTTC
D: NA
size: few
V: TRBV20-1
J: TRBJ2-1

CDR3: CASSSWTTYEQYF
DNA: TGTGCCAGCAGTTCTTGGACTACCTACGAGCAGTACTTC
D: NA
size: many
V: TRBV12-3/TRBV12-4
J: TRBJ2-7

CDR3: CASSHDRGQGYTF
DNA: TGTGCCAGCAGCCACGACAGGGGGCAAGGCTACACCTTC
D: TRBD1
size: NA
V: TRBV7-2
J: TRBJ1-2

CDR3: CASSLGLFVEETQYF
DNA: TGCGCCAGCAGCTTGGGACTATTTGTGGAAGAGACCCAGTACTTC
D: NA
size: NA
V: TRBV5-1
J: TRBJ2-5

CDR3: CASSVGETDTQYF
DNA: TGTGCCAGCAGCGTAGGGGAAACAGATACGCAGTATTTT
D: NA
size: many
V: TRBV9
J: TRBJ2-3

CDR3: CASSLGTPGSSYNEQFF
DNA: TGTGCCAGCAGCTTAGGGACTCCCGGGAGCTCCTACAATGAGCAGTTCTTC
D: NA
size: few
V: TRBV7-3
J: TRBJ2-1

CDR3: CASSFIQYQETQYF
DNA: TGCGCCAGCAGCTTCATACAGTACCAAGAGACCCAGTACTTC
D: NA
size: NA
V: TRBV5-1
J: TRBJ2-5

CDR3: CASSQGGGEVGKAFF
DNA: TGTGCCAGCAGCCAAGGAGGCGGCGAGGTTGGGAAAGCTTTCTTT
D: NA
size: few
V: TRBV4-2
J: TRBJ1-1

CDR3: CASSVSTGLRSGELFF
DNA: TGTGCCAGCAGCGTATCTACAGGGCTCCGTTCAGGGGAGCTGTTTTTT
D: NA
size: few
V: TRBV9
J: TRBJ2-2

CDR3: CSARRARVDEQYF
DNA: TGCAGTGCTAGACGGGCCAGGGTGGACGAGCAGTACTTC
D: NA
size: many
V: TRBV20-1
J: TRBJ2-7

CDR3: CATSREGLAGSSYNEQFF
DNA: TGTGCCACCAGCAGAGAGGGATTAGCGGGGAGCTCCTACAATGAGCAGTTCTTC
D: TRBD2
size: NA
V: TRBV15
J: TRBJ2-1

CDR3: CASSQGAYNEQFF
DNA: TGCGCCAGCAGTCAGGGGGCCTACAATGAGCAGTTCTTC
D: TRBD1
size: many
V: TRBV5-1
J: TRBJ2-1

CDR3: CAYTRGVFAEAFF
DNA: TGTGCCTATACCAGGGGGGTTTTCGCTGAAGCTTTCTTT
D: TRBD1
size: many
V: TRBV30
J: TRBJ1-1

CDR3: CATSVDRGPSGANVLTF
DNA: TGTGCCACCAGCGTAGACAGGGGCCCTTCTGGGGCCAACGTCCTGACTTTC
D: TRBD1
size: NA
V: TRBV15
J: TRBJ2-6

CDR3: CASSLEDKRDNEQFF
DNA: TGCGCCAGCAGCTTGGAAGACAAGCGGGACAATGAGCAGTTCTTC
D: NA
size: NA
V: TRBV5-1
J: TRBJ2-1

CDR3: CASTGRRWNTGELFF
DNA: TGTGCCAGCACAGGAAGGAGATGGAACACCGGGGAGCTGTTTTTT
D: NA
size: many
V: TRBV6-1
J: TRBJ2-2

CDR3: CASKMTGGGETQYF
DNA: TGTGCCAGCAAAATGACAGGGGGCGGCGAGACCCAGTACTTC
D: TRBD1
size: many
V: TRBV12-3/TRBV12-4
J: TRBJ2-5

CDR3: CASSNGQAVEEKLFF
DNA: TGCGCCAGCAGCAATGGACAGGCCGTGGAGGAAAAACTGTTTTTT
D: TRBD1
size: NA
V: TRBV5-1
J: TRBJ1-4

CDR3: CASSGSREAWTGELFF
DNA: TGTGCCAGCAGTGGATCGCGGGAGGCGTGGACCGGGGAGCTGTTTTTT
D: TRBD2
size: few
V: TRBV2
J: TRBJ2-2

CDR3: CASSDTSGRAVETQYF
DNA: TGTGCCAGCAGCGACACTAGCGGGAGGGCAGTGGAGACCCAGTACTTC
D: TRBD2
size: NA
V: TRBV9
J: TRBJ2-5

CDR3: CASSQRNEETQYF
DNA: TGCGCCAGCAGCCAACGGAACGAAGAGACCCAGTACTTC
D: NA
size: few
V: TRBV4-1
J: TRBJ2-5

CDR3: CASSPVYTSTGELFF
DNA: TGTGCCAGCAGTCCCGTTTACACCAGCACCGGGGAGCTGTTTTTT
D: NA
size: many
V: TRBV27
J: TRBJ2-2

CDR3: CAWKKPRFWANVLTF
DNA: TGTGCCTGGAAGAAGCCGCGCTTTTGGGCCAACGTCCTGACTTTC
D: NA
size: once
V: TRBV30
J: TRBJ2-6